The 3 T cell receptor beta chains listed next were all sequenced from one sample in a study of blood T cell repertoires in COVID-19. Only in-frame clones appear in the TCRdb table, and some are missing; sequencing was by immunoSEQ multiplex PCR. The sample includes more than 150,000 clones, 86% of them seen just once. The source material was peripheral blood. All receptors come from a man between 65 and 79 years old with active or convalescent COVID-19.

The CDR3 here is CASSSDRGISGNTIYF. CDR3 coding DNA: TGTGCCAGCAGCTCGGACAGGGGGATCTCTGGAAACACCATATATTTT. V and J are TRBV7-9 and TRBJ1-3; the match to TRBD1 covers 10 bases. J lost 0 bases, V lost 4 bases, and 3 bases had no gene match. The CDR3 loop spans 16 amino acids. CDR1 SEHNR and CDR2 FQNEAQ come from the germline V gene (reference sequence).

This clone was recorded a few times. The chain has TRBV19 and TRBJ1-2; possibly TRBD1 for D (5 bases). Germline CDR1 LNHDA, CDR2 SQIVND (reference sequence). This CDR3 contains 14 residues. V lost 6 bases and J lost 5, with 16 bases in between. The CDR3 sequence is CASSMGRGPYGYTF. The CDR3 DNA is TGTGCCAGTAGCATGGGTAGGGGTCCGTATGGCTACACCTTC.

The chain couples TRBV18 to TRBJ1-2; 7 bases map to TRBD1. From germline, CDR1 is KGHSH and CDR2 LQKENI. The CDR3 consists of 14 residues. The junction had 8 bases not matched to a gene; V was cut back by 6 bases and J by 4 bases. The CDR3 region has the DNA TGTGCCAGCTCGGTCGGGACAGTTCCCTATGGCTACACCTTC. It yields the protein CASSVGTVPYGYTF.